These T cell receptor beta chains were read from a single sample in a study of T cell repertoires in cytomegalovirus infection. TCRdb analysed the reads with MiXCR anew, one entry per CDR3 protein. The sample carries about 700,000 distinct CDR3 sequences, around 35% recorded once. Antigens of these TCRs are unknown. The material sequenced was cultured PBMCs, taken from culture after CMV antigen stimulation. These receptors came from a human donor in good health (CMV status not recorded). Some clones in this sample may be carry-over from other donors' samples. The conserved cysteine and the conserved F or W are not part of the CDR3 here.

TRBJ2-5 TRBV19 ASSRTTGGTQY
TRBJ2-6 TRBV6-1 ASSEMGAGLSGANVLT
TRBJ1-1 TRBV12-3/TRBV12-4 ASSPRHTEAF
TRBJ2-5 TRBV4-1 ASSQTTRGETQY
TRBJ2-5 TRBV7-9 ASSLGWAGAETQY
TRBJ2-3 TRBV30 AWINRGRPDTQY
TRBJ2-7 TRBV4-1 ASSQDPGAQNEQY
TRBJ2-3 TRBV11-2 ASSGGWGPDTQY
TRBJ2-7 TRBV20-1 SAREARETYEQY
TRBJ1-1 TRBV6-2/TRBV6-3 ASSLLTGASEAF
TRBJ2-7 TRBV6-6 ASLDSSSYEQY
TRBJ1-2 TRBV10-3 ATGRVSDGYT
TRBJ2-5 TRBV11-2 ASSSSSGRLETQY
TRBJ2-2 TRBV6-6 ASSSPGGRGGGELF
TRBJ2-3 TRBV7-2 ASSLLTPSTDTQY
TRBJ2-1 TRBV11-2 ASSLYRGSPYNEQF
TRBJ2-3 TRBV12-3/TRBV12-4 ASQTGLKDTQY
TRBJ2-5 TRBV11-2 ASSYQGAETQY
TRBJ2-3 TRBV7-9 ASSLRRVSTDTQY
TRBJ2-1 TRBV20-1 SADGTSGRVDEQF
TRBJ2-7 TRBV27 ASSLSIGQGYEQY
TRBJ2-7 TRBV3-1 ASSGRRGRSSYEQY
TRBJ2-4 TRBV6-1 ASRDIYLAKNIQY
TRBJ1-6 TRBV6-1 ASSEGPIQITWNSPLH
TRBJ2-1 TRBV19 ASSSPQGGVNNEQF
TRBJ2-1 TRBV12-3/TRBV12-4 ASSLTGTVNEQF
TRBJ1-4 TRBV7-6 ASSLAGAFPPKEKLF